The 29 T cell receptor beta chains given below trace back to one sample, sequenced in a study of monozygotic twins with inflammatory bowel disease. From its re-call of the 5' RACE reads, TCRdb lists each CDR3 protein once, without DNA. This sample's table reports over 150,000 distinct CDR3 sequences. The sequencing input was blood. The source is a human donor with ulcerative colitis or Crohn's disease, or a healthy co-twin of an affected twin (not recorded which).

CDR3 residues: CASSRGRYEQYF. The V call is TRBV12-3 or TRBV12-4, the J call TRBJ2-7; there is no DNA to check the TCRdb D call of TRBD1. CDR3 size: 12 residues.

CDR3 sequence: CASSPLRRLAGGPRGVRRETQYF. The rearrangement uses TRBV4-2 and TRBJ2-5; TCRdb's assignment of TRBD2 cannot be checked, as there is no DNA. CDR1 and CDR2 (germline): LGHNA, YNFKEQ. CDR3 length: 23 residues.

The chain combines TRBV20-1 with TRBJ2-5; TCRdb indicates TRBD2, and absent DNA this call remains unverified. There are 12 residues in the CDR3. CDR1 and CDR2 from the germline V gene are DFQATT and SNEGSKA (reference sequence). CDR3 amino acids: CSANGLQETQYF.

The gene calls are TRBV6-5 and TRBJ1-1; TCRdb's D call, TRBD1, is unchecked because there is no DNA. The CDR3 spans 12 residues. Germline V gene sequence: CDR1 MNHEY, CDR2 SVGAGI. The CDR3 here is CASSYEGRRAFF.

This chain connects TRBV7-2 to TRBJ2-7; TCRdb's assignment of TRBD2 cannot be checked, as there is no DNA. The CDR3 consists of 11 residues. Germline V CDR1 and CDR2: SGHTA, FQGNSA. CDR3 loop: CASSSGSLQYF.

The chain has TRBV5-1 and TRBJ2-5; TCRdb designates TRBD1, a call that cannot be tested without DNA. CDR3 length: 15 amino acids. Germline assignment: CDR1 SGHRS and CDR2 YFSETQ. CDR3 in amino acids: CASSLGTNRAETQYF.

V gene TRBV6-2 or TRBV6-3 combines with J gene TRBJ2-1; the D call of TRBD2 rests on TCRdb alone, since no DNA is present to check it. The CDR3 has 16 amino acids. Germline V lookup: CDR1 MNHEY, CDR2 SVGEGT. Here the CDR3 reads CASSYSGSPTYNDQFF.

The rearrangement joins TRBV5-1 to TRBJ1-1; TCRdb designates TRBD1, a call that cannot be tested without DNA. This CDR3 has 15 residues. The germline CDR1 and CDR2 sequences are SGHRS and YFSETQ. The CDR3 loop reads CASSEATGPHTEAFF.

This chain connects TRBV19 to TRBJ1-5. CDR1 is LNHDA, CDR2 SQIVND, per germline (reference sequence). The CDR3 loop spans 15 amino acids. The CDR3 sequence is CASTLRGGSNQPQHF.

The rearrangement links TRBV4-1 to TRBJ1-2; there is no DNA to check the TCRdb D call of TRBD1. Germline assignment: CDR1 MGHRA and CDR2 YSYEKL. This CDR3 is 17 amino acids long. This CDR3 is CASSQGAGYRPNYGYTF.

The V gene is TRBV12-3 or TRBV12-4, the J gene TRBJ2-7; TCRdb's D gene call, TRBD1, goes unchecked for lack of DNA. The CDR3 contains 15 residues. CDR3 region: CASSPEGQGSSEQYF.

This CDR3 is CASSLQGSNYEQYF. The rearrangement joins TRBV7-6 to TRBJ2-7. The CDR3 is 14 residues long. Germline V gives CDR1 SGHVS, CDR2 FNYEAQ.

The chain carries TRBV6-1 and TRBJ2-3; the D call from TCRdb, TRBD1, cannot be confirmed without DNA. The CDR3 length is 18 residues. Per the germline V gene, CDR1 is MNHNS and CDR2 is SASEGT. CDR3 in amino acids: CASVERDRGLRSTDTQYF.

The rearrangement links TRBV29-1 to TRBJ1-1; TCRdb designates TRBD1, a call that cannot be tested without DNA. This CDR3 is 12 amino acids long. The germline gives CDR1 SQVTM, CDR2 ANQGSEA. CDR3: CSGGQMGTEAFF.

J is TRBJ1-1 and V is TRBV7-2; TCRdb gives TRBD1 as the D gene, but with no DNA this cannot be confirmed. CDR3 length: 15 residues. CDR1 is SGHTA and CDR2 is FQGNSA in the germline V gene. This chain's CDR3 is CASSSPDRGWTEAFF.

The chain uses TRBV27 and TRBJ2-7. This CDR3 region has 13 residues. The germline V gene has CDR1 MNHEY and CDR2 SMNVEV (reference sequence). The CDR3 loop reads CASSLQDTYEQYF.

V usage is TRBV6-6 and J usage is TRBJ1-5. The germline gives CDR1 MNHNY, CDR2 SVGAGI (reference sequence). This CDR3 is 12 amino acids long. The CDR3 region is CASSLGEQPQHF.

The chain joins TRBV4-2 to TRBJ2-3; there is no DNA to check the TCRdb D call of TRBD2. The length of the CDR3 is 14 residues. CDR1 is LGHNA and CDR2 is YNFKEQ in the germline V gene. The chain's CDR3 is CASSQGRATDTQYF.

The chain employs TRBV5-1 and TRBJ1-6; TCRdb reports TRBD1, a call that lacks DNA to check it against. This CDR3 comprises 15 residues. Germline V gene sequence: CDR1 SGHRS, CDR2 YFSETQ. CDR3: CASSLDGQGSSPLHF.

The chain joins TRBV7-3 to TRBJ2-1; the TCRdb D gene call, TRBD2, has no DNA to confirm it. The CDR3 loop spans 16 amino acids. CDR1 is SGHTA, CDR2 FQGTGA, per germline. The CDR3 sequence: CASSPQGLVGVAEQFF.

This rearrangement joins TRBV12-3 or TRBV12-4 to TRBJ2-2. The CDR3 runs 13 residues. The CDR3 spells CASSFTTTGELFF.

CDR3 amino acids: CASSYDGDGYTF. The chain links TRBV6-5 to TRBJ1-2. The CDR3 runs 12 residues. The germline V gene has CDR1 MNHEY and CDR2 SVGAGI.

This sequence joins TRBV27 and TRBJ2-3; there is no DNA to check the TCRdb D call of TRBD1. This CDR3 is 14 amino acids long. The germline V gene encodes CDR1 MNHEY and CDR2 SMNVEV (reference sequence). The CDR3 sequence: CASTVTGGTDTQYF.

The chain couples TRBV3-1 to TRBJ2-5; the TRBD1 assignment by TCRdb is unverifiable without DNA. Germline V gene lookup returns CDR1 LGHDT and CDR2 YNNKEL (reference sequence). The CDR3 contains 14 residues. This CDR3 reads CASSQRQGFETQYF.

The chain couples TRBV18 to TRBJ2-2. Germline CDR1 and CDR2: KGHSH and LQKENI. The CDR3 totals 13 residues. This chain's CDR3 is CASSELLTGELFF.

The V and J genes are TRBV20-1 and TRBJ2-2; as DNA is missing, the TRBD2 call by TCRdb cannot be tested. Germline assignment: CDR1 DFQATT and CDR2 SNEGSKA (reference sequence). The CDR3 is made up of 13 amino acids. The chain's CDR3 is CSAPTSGTGELFF.

The chain joins TRBV6-1 to TRBJ2-1; with no DNA, the TCRdb D assignment of TRBD1 cannot be verified. The CDR3 sequence is 15 residues long. Germline V gene data show CDR1 as MNHNS and CDR2 as SASEGT. The CDR3 sequence: CASSRPGHTYNEQFF.

The V gene is TRBV14, the J gene TRBJ2-7. The CDR3 has 13 residues. Germline V gene lookup returns CDR1 SGHDN and CDR2 FVKESK. CDR3 residues: CASSQDYATEQYF.

This chain connects TRBV3-1 to TRBJ2-4; the D call of TRBD1 rests on TCRdb alone, since no DNA is present to check it. This CDR3 is 16 amino acids long. Germline CDR1 LGHDT, CDR2 YNNKEL (reference sequence). CDR3 sequence: CASSQGGGIRKNIQYF.